This TCR beta chain was found in a study of regulatory T cells in long-lasting Graves disease. Construction of the TCR beta libraries employed iRepertoire HTBI primers in conjunction with Arm-PCR of CDR3 regions. From the multiplex PCR reads, TCRdb called clonotypes with MiXCR, one entry per CDR3 protein. Seen here are 350,000 to 450,000 distinct CDR3 sequences, approximately 22% observed once, and the top ten hold around 15%. The V gene end was trimmed by 5 bases and the J gene end by 7 bases; junction bases not matched to a gene: 16. Germline-derived CDR1 and CDR2 are SEHNR and FQNEAQ (reference sequence). The CDR3 has 16 residues. Time point described: persistent/refractory GD, antithyroid drugs over 5 years with positive TRAb. Isolated PBMC RNA provided the starting material for the TCR library.

The TCR was taken from a female donor with Graves disease. The material sequenced was peripheral blood mononuclear cells (PBMCs), taken when the disease was refractory, from a patient treated with antithyroid drugs. V gene TRBV7-9 combines with J gene TRBJ2-7; 8 bases are shared with TRBD2. CDR3 bases: TGTGCCAGCAGCCCTCCCGGGGCGGGGGGATACAATGAGCAGTACTTC. This sequence encodes CASSPPGAGGYNEQYF.